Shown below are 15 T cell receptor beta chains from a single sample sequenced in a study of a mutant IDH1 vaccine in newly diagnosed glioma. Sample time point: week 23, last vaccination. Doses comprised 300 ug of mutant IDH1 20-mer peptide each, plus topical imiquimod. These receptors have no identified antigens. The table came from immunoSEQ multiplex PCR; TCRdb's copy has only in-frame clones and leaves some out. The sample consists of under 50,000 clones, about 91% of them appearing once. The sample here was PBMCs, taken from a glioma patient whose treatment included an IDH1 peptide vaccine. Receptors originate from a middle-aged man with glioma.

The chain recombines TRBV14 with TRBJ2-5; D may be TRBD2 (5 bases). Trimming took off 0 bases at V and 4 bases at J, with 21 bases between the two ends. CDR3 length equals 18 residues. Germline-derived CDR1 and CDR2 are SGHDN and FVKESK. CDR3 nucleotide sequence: TGTGCCAGCAGCCAAGAAAGAGAGGGCGCTACTAGAGGAGAGACCCAGTACTTC. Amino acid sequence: CASSQEREGATRGETQYF.

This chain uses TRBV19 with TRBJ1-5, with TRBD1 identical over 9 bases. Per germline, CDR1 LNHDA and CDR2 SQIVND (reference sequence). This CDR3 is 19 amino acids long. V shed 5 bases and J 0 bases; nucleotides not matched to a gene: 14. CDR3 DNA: TGTGCCAGTAGTTGGGGCCCCGACAGGGGGGTATATAGCAATCAGCCCCAGCATTTT. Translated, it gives CASSWGPDRGVYSNQPQHF.

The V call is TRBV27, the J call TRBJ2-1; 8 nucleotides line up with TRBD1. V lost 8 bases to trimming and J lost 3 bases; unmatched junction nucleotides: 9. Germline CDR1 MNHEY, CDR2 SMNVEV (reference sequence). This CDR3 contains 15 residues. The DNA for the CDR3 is TGTGCCAGCTCCCTAGGGACAGGACACTACAATGAGCAGTTCTTC. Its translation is CASSLGTGHYNEQFF.

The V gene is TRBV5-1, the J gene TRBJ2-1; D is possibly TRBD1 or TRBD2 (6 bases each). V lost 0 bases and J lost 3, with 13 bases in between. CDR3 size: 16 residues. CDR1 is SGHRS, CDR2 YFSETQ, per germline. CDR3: CASSLGRGGSYNEQFF. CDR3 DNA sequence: TGCGCCAGCAGCTTGGGCAGGGGAGGTAGCTACAATGAGCAGTTCTTC.

CDR3 in DNA: TGTGCCAGCAGCCCGGACAGGTACTACAATGAGCAGTTCTTC. Its protein is CASSPDRYYNEQFF. This chain uses TRBV7-2 with TRBJ2-1, with TRBD1 matching 7 bases. J gave up 3 bases and V 5 bases, and 4 bases lay outside the gene matches. CDR3 size: 14 residues. CDR1 is SGHTA and CDR2 is FQGNSA in the germline V gene.

CDR3 sequence: CSVEGYYNEQFF. The CDR3, as DNA: TGCAGCGTTGAAGGGTATTACAATGAGCAGTTCTTC. The rearrangement uses TRBV29-1 and TRBJ2-1; D remains ambiguous. Trimming cost V 1 base and J 4 bases, with 5 bases left between them. This CDR3 is 12 amino acids long. Germline CDR1 is SQVTM and CDR2 is ANQGSEA.

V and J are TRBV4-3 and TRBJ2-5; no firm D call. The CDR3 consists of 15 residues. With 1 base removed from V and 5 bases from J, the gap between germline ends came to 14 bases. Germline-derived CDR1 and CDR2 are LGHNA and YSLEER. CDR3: CASSQAVRVRETQYF. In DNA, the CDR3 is TGCGCCAGCAGCCAAGCGGTACGGGTCCGGGAGACCCAGTACTTC.

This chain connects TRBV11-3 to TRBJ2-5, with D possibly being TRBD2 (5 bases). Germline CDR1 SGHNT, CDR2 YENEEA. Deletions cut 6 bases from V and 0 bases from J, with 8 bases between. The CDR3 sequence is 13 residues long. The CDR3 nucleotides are TGTGCCAGCAGTACCGGGGACCAAGAGACCCAGTACTTC. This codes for CASSTGDQETQYF.

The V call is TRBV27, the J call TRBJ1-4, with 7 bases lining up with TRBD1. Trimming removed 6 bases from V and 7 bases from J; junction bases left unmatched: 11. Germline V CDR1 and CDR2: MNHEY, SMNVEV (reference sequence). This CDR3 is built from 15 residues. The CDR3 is CASSHSTGPSEKLFF. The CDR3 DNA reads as TGTGCCAGCAGCCACTCGACAGGGCCCTCTGAAAAACTGTTTTTT.

CDR3 sequence: CASSRTTGSNEQYF. The DNA of the CDR3 is TGTGCCAGCAGCCGGACAACAGGGTCCAACGAGCAGTACTTC. The rearrangement links TRBV5-4 to TRBJ2-7, with D perhaps TRBD1 (6 bases). Germline-derived CDR1 and CDR2 are SGHNT and YYREEE (reference sequence). V was cut by 4 bases and J by 5 bases, with 16 bases left in between. The CDR3 length is 14 residues.

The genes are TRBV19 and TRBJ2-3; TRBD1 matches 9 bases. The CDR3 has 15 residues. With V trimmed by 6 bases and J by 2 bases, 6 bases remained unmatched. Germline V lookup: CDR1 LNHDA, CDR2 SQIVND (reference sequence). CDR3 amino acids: CASRLDRGYTDTQYF. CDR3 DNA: TGTGCCAGTAGACTGGACAGGGGTTACACAGATACGCAGTATTTT.

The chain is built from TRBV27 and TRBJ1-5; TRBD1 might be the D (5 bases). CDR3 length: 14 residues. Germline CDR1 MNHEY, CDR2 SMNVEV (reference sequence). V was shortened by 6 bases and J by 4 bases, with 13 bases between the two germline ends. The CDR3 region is CASRSGSGNQPQHF. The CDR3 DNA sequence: TGTGCCAGCAGATCAGGGTCAGGGAATCAGCCCCAGCATTTT.

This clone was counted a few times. CDR3 protein: CASNAQYNTEAFF. The CDR3 nucleotides read TGTGCCAGCAACGCACAATACAACACTGAAGCTTTCTTT. The rearrangement uses TRBV9 and TRBJ1-1, with D uncertain. CDR3 length: 13 residues. Deletions cut 6 bases from V and 2 bases from J, with 11 bases between. Germline assignment: CDR1 SGDLS and CDR2 YYNGEE. The full variable domain, with the rest looked up from reference TRBV9 and TRBJ1-1, is DSGVTQTPKHLITATGQRVTLRCSPRSGDLSVYWYQQSLDQGLQFLIQYYNGEERAKGNILERFSAQQFPDLHSELNLSSLELGDSALYFCASNAQYNTEAFFGQGTRLTVV.

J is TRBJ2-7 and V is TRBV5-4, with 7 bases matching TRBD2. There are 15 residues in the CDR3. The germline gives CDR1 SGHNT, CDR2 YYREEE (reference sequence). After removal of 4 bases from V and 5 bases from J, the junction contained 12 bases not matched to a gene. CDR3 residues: CASSPGLELEHEQYF. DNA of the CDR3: TGTGCCAGCAGCCCCGGACTAGAGCTTGAACACGAGCAGTACTTC.

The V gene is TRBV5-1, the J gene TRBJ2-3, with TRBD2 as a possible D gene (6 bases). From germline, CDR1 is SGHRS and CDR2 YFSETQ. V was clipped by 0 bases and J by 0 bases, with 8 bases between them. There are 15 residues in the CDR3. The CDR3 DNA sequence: TGCGCCAGCAGCTTGGTTGGGACTAGCACAGATACGCAGTATTTT. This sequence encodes CASSLVGTSTDTQYF.